This TCR beta chain was obtained from a study of identical twins. Study-wide results and caveats: Whereas memory repertoires showed no such difference, abundant cord blood beta clonotypes carried fewer insertions. Analyses of zero insertions could be partly confounded by invariant MAIT and iNKT cells.

TCRdb used MiXCR to reprocess the 5' RACE reads, holding one entry per CDR3 protein. The table lists about 240,000 distinct CDR3 sequences, 6% to 8.5% of them singletons. CDR1 SEHNR and CDR2 FQNEAQ come from the germline V gene (reference sequence). CDR3 length: 16 residues. Trimming cost V 5 bases and J 6 bases; bases outside gene matches: 11. Of note for this clonotype: Its matching antigen is unknown.

This sample was shared with a second study, whose subject was yellow fever vaccine responses in identical twins.

The sample taken for sequencing was CD8+ T cells sorted from blood. The source of this sequence is a woman aged 18-29 years in good health. The rearrangement joins TRBV7-9 to TRBJ2-1; 9 bases align to TRBD1. This CDR3 reads CASSPRSRDRANEQFF. DNA of the CDR3: TGTGCCAGCAGCCCACGATCCAGGGACAGGGCCAATGAGCAGTTCTTC. The entire variable domain, with the rest obtained from reference TRBV7-9 and TRBJ2-1, is as follows: DTGVSQNPRHKITKRGQNVTFRCDPISEHNRLYWYRQTLGQGPEFLTYFQNEAQLEKSRLLSDRFSAERPKGSFSTLEIQRTEQGDSAMYLCASSPRSRDRANEQFFGPGTRLTVL.